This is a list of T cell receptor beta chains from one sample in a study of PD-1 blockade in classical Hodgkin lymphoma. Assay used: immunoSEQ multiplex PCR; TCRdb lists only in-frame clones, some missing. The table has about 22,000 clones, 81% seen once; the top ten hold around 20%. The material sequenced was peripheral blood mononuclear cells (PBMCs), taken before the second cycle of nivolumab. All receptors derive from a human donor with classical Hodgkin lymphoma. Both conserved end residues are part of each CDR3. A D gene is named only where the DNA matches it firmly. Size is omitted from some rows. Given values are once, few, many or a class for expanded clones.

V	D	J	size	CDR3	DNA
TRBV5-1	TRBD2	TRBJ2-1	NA	CASSTRPDSGLAGGEQFF	TGCGCCAGCAGCACCCGTCCGGACTCGGGACTAGCGGGAGGCGAGCAGTTCTTC
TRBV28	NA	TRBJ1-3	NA	CASSPQTAGNTIYF	TGTGCCAGCAGTCCGCAGACCGCCGGAAACACCATATATTTT
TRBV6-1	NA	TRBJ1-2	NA	CASSEYLSPGTGGYTF	TGTGCCAGCAGCGAATACTTAAGCCCAGGGACGGGCGGCTACACCTTC
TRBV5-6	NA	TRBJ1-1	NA	CASSYLGKGDHRYRAFF	TGTGCCAGCAGTTACCTCGGTAAGGGGGACCATCGGTACCGGGCTTTCTTT
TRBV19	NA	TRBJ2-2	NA	CASSDRVTNTGELFF	TGTGCCAGTAGTGACCGAGTGACAAACACCGGGGAGCTGTTTTTT
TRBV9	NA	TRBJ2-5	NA	CASSDPFRGETQYF	TGTGCCAGCAGCGACCCCTTCAGGGGTGAGACCCAGTACTTC
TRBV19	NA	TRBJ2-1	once	CASTSGGGPNNEQFF	TGTGCCAGTACCTCAGGTGGGGGGCCCAACAATGAGCAGTTCTTC
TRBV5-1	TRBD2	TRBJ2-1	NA	CASSTASGRDHEQFF	TGCGCCAGCTCGACCGCTAGCGGGAGGGACCATGAGCAGTTCTTC
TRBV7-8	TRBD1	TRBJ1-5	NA	CASSPGQNSQPQHF	TGTGCCAGCAGCCCGGGACAGAACTCTCAGCCCCAGCATTTT
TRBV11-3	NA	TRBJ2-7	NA	CASSLYREGSYEQYF	TGTGCCAGCAGCTTATACCGCGAGGGATCCTACGAGCAGTACTTC
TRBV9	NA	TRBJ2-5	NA	CASSVDGGRETQYF	TGTGCCAGCAGCGTAGATGGGGGGCGAGAGACCCAGTACTTC
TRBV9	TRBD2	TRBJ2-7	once	CASSENSGSTYEQYF	TGTGCCAGCAGCGAGAATAGCGGGAGCACCTACGAGCAGTACTTC
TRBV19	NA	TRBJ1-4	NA	CASQDGSSTNEKLFF	TGTGCCAGTCAGGACGGGTCATCAACTAATGAAAAACTGTTTTTT
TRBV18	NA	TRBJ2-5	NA	CASSPRRGETQYF	TGTGCCAGCTCACCTCGTAGGGGAGAGACCCAGTACTTC
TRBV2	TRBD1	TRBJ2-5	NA	CASGGTGLETQYF	TGTGCCAGCGGGGGGACAGGGCTCGAGACCCAGTACTTC
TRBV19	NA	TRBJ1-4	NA	CASSIHRADDRNEKLFF	TGTGCCAGTAGTATCCACAGGGCGGACGATCGGAATGAAAAACTGTTTTTT
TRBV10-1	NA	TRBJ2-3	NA	CASSAQLSTDTQYF	TGCGCCAGCAGTGCCCAGCTGTCCACAGATACGCAGTATTTT
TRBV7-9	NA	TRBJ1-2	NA	CASSLANSASGYTF	TGTGCCAGCAGCTTAGCCAATTCGGCCTCTGGCTACACCTTC
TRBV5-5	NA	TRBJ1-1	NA	CASSLGTGRSNTEAFF	TGTGCCAGCAGCTTGGGAACGGGACGGTCGAACACTGAAGCTTTCTTT
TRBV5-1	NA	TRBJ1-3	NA	CASSPGGQVGNTIYF	TGCGCCAGCAGCCCCGGGGGGCAAGTTGGAAACACCATATATTTT
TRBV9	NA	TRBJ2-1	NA	CASSVFSGNNEQFF	TGTGCCAGCAGCGTATTTAGCGGTAACAATGAGCAGTTCTTC
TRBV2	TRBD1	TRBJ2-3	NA	CASIPGTGGSDTQYF	TGTGCCAGCATCCCCGGGACAGGGGGATCAGATACGCAGTATTTT
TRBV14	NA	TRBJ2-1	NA	CASSQGWQLGWEQFF	TGTGCCAGCAGCCAAGGTTGGCAGTTGGGTTGGGAGCAGTTCTTC
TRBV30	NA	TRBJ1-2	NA	CAWSAGNGYTF	TGTGCCTGGAGTGCGGGGAATGGCTACACCTTC
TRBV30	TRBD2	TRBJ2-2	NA	CAWRGLAGVLSGELFF	TGTGCCTGGAGAGGTCTAGCGGGAGTTCTCTCCGGGGAGCTGTTTTTT
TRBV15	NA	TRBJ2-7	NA	CATSPIMTRDGSYEQYF	TGTGCCACCAGCCCAATCATGACGCGGGACGGCTCCTACGAGCAGTACTTC
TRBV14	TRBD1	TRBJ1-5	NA	CASSPGTGDSQPQHF	TGTGCCAGCAGCCCAGGGACAGGGGATAGTCAGCCCCAGCATTTT
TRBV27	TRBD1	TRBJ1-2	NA	CASKRTGLGGYTF	TGTGCCAGCAAAAGGACAGGCTTGGGGGGCTACACCTTC
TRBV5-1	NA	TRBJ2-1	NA	CASSLDAGNNEQFF	TGCGCCAGCAGCTTGGATGCCGGCAACAATGAGCAGTTCTTC
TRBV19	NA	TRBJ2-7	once	CASSREAGREQYF	TGTGCCAGTAGCCGAGAGGCCGGACGCGAGCAGTACTTC
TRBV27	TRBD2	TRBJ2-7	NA	CASSFRLAGAGKYEQYF	TGTGCCAGCAGTTTTAGACTAGCGGGGGCAGGGAAGTACGAGCAGTACTTC
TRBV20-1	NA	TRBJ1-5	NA	CSALQEKGIFF	TGCAGTGCTCTCCAGGAAAAGGGGATTTTTTTT
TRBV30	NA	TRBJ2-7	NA	CAWKKGPSSYEQYF	TGTGCCTGGAAAAAGGGGCCGAGCTCCTACGAGCAGTACTTC
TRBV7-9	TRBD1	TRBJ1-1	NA	CASSPTRQGLMNTEAFF	TGTGCCAGCAGCCCCACCCGACAGGGATTGATGAACACTGAAGCTTTCTTT
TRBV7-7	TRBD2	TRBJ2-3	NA	CASGSSGSWTQYF	TGTGCCAGCGGCTCTAGCGGGAGTTGGACGCAGTATTTT
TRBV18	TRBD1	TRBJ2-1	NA	CASSSTGTGRLNEQFF	TGTGCCAGCTCATCTACCGGGACAGGGAGGCTCAATGAGCAGTTCTTC
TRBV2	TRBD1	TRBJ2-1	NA	CASRGGTGTNEQFF	TGTGCCAGCAGGGGCGGGACAGGGACTAATGAGCAGTTCTTC
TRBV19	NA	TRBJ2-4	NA	CASSIEGINGDRAKNIQYF	TGTGCCAGTAGTATAGAGGGAATCAATGGGGACCGGGCCAAAAACATTCAGTACTTC
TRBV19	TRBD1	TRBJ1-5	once	CASSPRQGPSPNQPQHF	TGTGCCAGTAGTCCCAGACAGGGTCCCTCCCCCAATCAGCCCCAGCATTTT
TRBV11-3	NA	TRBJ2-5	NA	CASSLDRQETQYF	TGTGCCAGCAGCTTAGATCGTCAAGAGACCCAGTACTTC
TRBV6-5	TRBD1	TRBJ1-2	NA	CASSSTGGGYTF	TGTGCCAGCAGTTCAACAGGGGGCGGGTACACCTTC
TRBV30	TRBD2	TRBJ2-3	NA	CAWSVQGRGTDTQYF	TGTGCCTGGAGTGTACAAGGGAGGGGCACAGATACGCAGTATTTT
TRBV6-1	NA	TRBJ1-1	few	CASSGPRAWNTEAFF	TGTGCCAGCAGTGGGCCTAGGGCATGGAACACTGAAGCTTTCTTT
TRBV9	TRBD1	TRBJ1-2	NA	CASSAPKDRVKGSSYGYTF	TGTGCCAGCAGCGCACCAAAAGACAGGGTAAAAGGGTCTAGCTATGGCTACACCTTC
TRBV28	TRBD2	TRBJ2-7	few	CASSFWATGGLEGEQYF	TGTGCCAGCAGTTTTTGGGCAACGGGAGGCCTAGAGGGCGAGCAGTACTTC
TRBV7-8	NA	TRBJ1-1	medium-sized	CASSLGANTEAFF	TGTGCCAGCAGCTTAGGGGCGAACACTGAAGCTTTCTTT
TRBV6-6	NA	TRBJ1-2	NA	CASSFQSYGYTF	TGTGCCAGCAGTTTTCAGTCCTATGGCTACACCTTC
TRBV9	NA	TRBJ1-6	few	CASSGSNSPLHF	TGTGCCAGCAGCGGCAGCAATTCACCCCTCCACTTT
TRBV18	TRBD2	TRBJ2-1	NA	CASSPRTSGSYNEQFF	TGTGCCAGCTCACCCCGGACTAGCGGGTCTTACAATGAGCAGTTCTTC
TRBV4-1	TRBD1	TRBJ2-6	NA	CASSPGQGAGANVLTF	TGCGCCAGCAGCCCGGGACAGGGTGCCGGGGCCAACGTCCTGACTTTC